This record concerns one T cell receptor beta chain sequence. This record belongs to a study of blood T cells in healthy people across ages. The CDR3 loop spans 14 amino acids. Looked up from germline, CDR1 is DFQATT and CDR2 is SNEGSKA (reference sequence). Trimming left V 0 bases short and J 7 bases short, with 10 bases between. A sample-barcoded 5' primer and a J-beta primer mix were used in a second PCR of about 7 to 12 cycles. TCRdb called the 5' RACE reads again in MiXCR, with one record for every CDR3 protein. The sample consists of 780,000 or so distinct CDR3 sequences, around 25% of them appearing once. These sequences were also reported in another study, on T cells of mothers and their children.

This chain connects TRBV20-1 to TRBJ1-6, with D possibly TRBD1 on 6 matching bases. The origin of this receptor is a boy between 10 and 17 years old in good health. Sequencing used blood. The CDR3 sequence is CSAREETGNSPLHF. Here the CDR3 DNA reads TGCAGTGCTAGAGAAGAGACAGGAAATTCACCCCTCCACTTT.